The rows below give T cell receptor beta chains drawn from one sample of a study of blood T cell repertoires in COVID-19. Using immunoSEQ multiplex PCR, the repertoire was profiled, and TCRdb retains in-frame clones only, with some absent. The sample carries more than 110,000 clones, approximately 86% recorded once. Sample: peripheral blood. Every receptor here comes from a human donor in a cohort sampled during active COVID-19. Both conserved end residues are part of each CDR3. The D gene is left open where the match is weak. A clone size is listed for some rows: how often the clone was seen (once, few, many), or a class if it is expanded.

CDR3 protein: CASSPGTIGTGELFF
CDR3 DNA: TGCGCCAGCAGCCCCGGGACTATCGGCACCGGGGAGCTGTTTTTT
D gene: TRBD2
J gene: TRBJ2-2
V gene: TRBV5-1
clone size: NA

CDR3 protein: CASSHGMRTSAGTYNEQFF
CDR3 DNA: TGCGCCAGCAGCCACGGAATGCGGACTAGTGCGGGGACCTACAATGAGCAGTTCTTC
D gene: TRBD2
J gene: TRBJ2-1
V gene: TRBV4-1
clone size: few

CDR3 protein: CASSVQGTDTEAFF
CDR3 DNA: TGCGCCAGCAGCGTGCAGGGGACGGACACTGAAGCTTTCTTT
D gene: NA
J gene: TRBJ1-1
V gene: TRBV5-1
clone size: NA

CDR3 protein: CATSDPGAPGGTDTQYF
CDR3 DNA: TGTGCCACCAGTGATCCAGGTGCCCCCGGGGGAACAGATACGCAGTATTTT
D gene: NA
J gene: TRBJ2-3
V gene: TRBV24-1
clone size: NA

CDR3 protein: CASSPLAPSYNEQFF
CDR3 DNA: TGCGCCAGCAGCCCGCTAGCGCCATCCTACAATGAGCAGTTCTTC
D gene: NA
J gene: TRBJ2-1
V gene: TRBV5-1
clone size: few

CDR3 protein: CASSRNGQGGNTIYF
CDR3 DNA: TGCGCCAGCAGCCGTAATGGACAGGGAGGAAACACCATATATTTT
D gene: TRBD1
J gene: TRBJ1-3
V gene: TRBV4-1
clone size: once

CDR3 protein: CASSDGGGGYYEQYF
CDR3 DNA: TGCGCCAGCAGTGATGGCGGGGGGGGGTACTACGAGCAGTACTTC
D gene: TRBD2
J gene: TRBJ2-7
V gene: TRBV10-2
clone size: NA

CDR3 protein: CASSLDEHHADTF
CDR3 DNA: TGTGCCAGCAGCTTAGATGAGCACCATGCTGACACCTTC
D gene: NA
J gene: TRBJ1-2
V gene: TRBV7-9
clone size: NA

CDR3 protein: CASGSQGGFEGYTF
CDR3 DNA: TGTGCCAGCGGATCCCAGGGCGGCTTTGAAGGCTACACCTTC
D gene: NA
J gene: TRBJ1-2
V gene: TRBV6-5
clone size: NA

CDR3 protein: CAGQTGDALPYGYTF
CDR3 DNA: TGTGCCGGTCAGACAGGGGACGCACTCCCCTATGGCTACACCTTC
D gene: TRBD1
J gene: TRBJ1-2
V gene: TRBV2
clone size: NA

CDR3 protein: CASKQDVDTQYF
CDR3 DNA: TGTGCCAGCAAGCAGGATGTAGATACGCAGTATTTT
D gene: NA
J gene: TRBJ2-3
V gene: TRBV28
clone size: NA

CDR3 protein: CASSLTGSGANVLTF
CDR3 DNA: TGTGCCAGCAGCCTTACAGGTTCCGGGGCCAACGTCCTGACTTTC
D gene: NA
J gene: TRBJ2-6
V gene: TRBV6-2/TRBV6-3
clone size: NA

CDR3 protein: CASSQEGGGMTDTQYF
CDR3 DNA: TGCGCCAGCAGCCAAGAGGGCGGCGGGATGACAGATACGCAGTATTTT
D gene: NA
J gene: TRBJ2-3
V gene: TRBV4-1
clone size: NA